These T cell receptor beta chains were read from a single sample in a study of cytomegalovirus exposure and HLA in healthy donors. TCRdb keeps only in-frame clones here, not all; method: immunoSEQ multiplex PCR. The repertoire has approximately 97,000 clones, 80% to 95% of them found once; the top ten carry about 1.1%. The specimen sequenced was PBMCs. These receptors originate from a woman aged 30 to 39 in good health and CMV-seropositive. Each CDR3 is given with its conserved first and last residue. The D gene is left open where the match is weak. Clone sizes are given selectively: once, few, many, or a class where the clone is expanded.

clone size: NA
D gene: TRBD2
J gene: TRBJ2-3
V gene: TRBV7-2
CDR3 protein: CASSSPLAGGPSSTDTQYF
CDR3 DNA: TGTGCCAGCAGCTCCCCCCTAGCGGGAGGTCCCTCAAGCACAGATACGCAGTATTTT

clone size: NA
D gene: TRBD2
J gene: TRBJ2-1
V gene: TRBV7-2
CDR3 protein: CASSPKPGLAGENEQFF
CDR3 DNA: TGTGCCAGCAGCCCCAAACCGGGACTAGCGGGAGAAAATGAGCAGTTCTTC

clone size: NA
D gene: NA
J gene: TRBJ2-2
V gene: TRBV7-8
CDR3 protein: CASRAHVIRGRNTGELFF
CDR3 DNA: TGTGCCAGCAGAGCCCACGTCATCAGGGGCAGAAACACCGGGGAGCTGTTTTTT

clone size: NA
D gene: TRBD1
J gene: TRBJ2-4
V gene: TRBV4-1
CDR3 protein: CASSQGRGPKNIQYF
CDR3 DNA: TGCGCCAGCAGCCAGGGCAGGGGGCCCAAAAACATTCAGTACTTC

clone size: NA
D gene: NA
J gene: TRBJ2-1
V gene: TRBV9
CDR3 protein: CASSVEEDSYNEQFF
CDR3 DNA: TGTGCCAGCAGCGTAGAAGAGGATTCCTACAATGAGCAGTTCTTC

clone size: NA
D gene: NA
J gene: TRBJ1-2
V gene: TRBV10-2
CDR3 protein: CASSESTPYGYTF
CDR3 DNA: TGCGCCAGCAGTGAGTCGACTCCCTATGGCTACACCTTC

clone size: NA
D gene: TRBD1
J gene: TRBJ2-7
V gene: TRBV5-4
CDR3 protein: CASSLPGQSYEQYF
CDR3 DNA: TGTGCCAGCAGCTTACCGGGACAGTCCTACGAGCAGTACTTC

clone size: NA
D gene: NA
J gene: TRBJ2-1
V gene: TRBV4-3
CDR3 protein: CASSQVRGNEQFF
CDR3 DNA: TGCGCCAGCAGCCAAGTTAGGGGGAATGAGCAGTTCTTC

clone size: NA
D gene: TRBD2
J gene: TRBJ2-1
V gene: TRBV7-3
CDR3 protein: CASSAVAGGNEQFF
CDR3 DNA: TGTGCCAGCAGCGCGGTAGCGGGAGGCAATGAGCAGTTCTTC

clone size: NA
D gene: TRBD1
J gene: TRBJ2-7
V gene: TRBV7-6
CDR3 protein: CASSSRSRTGLYEQYF
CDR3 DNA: TGTGCCAGCAGCTCCCGCTCCCGGACAGGGTTATACGAGCAGTACTTC

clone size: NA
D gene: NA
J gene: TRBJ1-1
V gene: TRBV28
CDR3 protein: CASSFGGRTEAFF
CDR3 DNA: TGTGCCAGCAGTTTCGGGGGTCGGACTGAAGCTTTCTTT

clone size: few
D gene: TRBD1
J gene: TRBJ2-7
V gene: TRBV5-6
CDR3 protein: CASSPGSDREGYF
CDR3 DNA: TGTGCCAGCAGCCCTGGGTCGGACAGGGAAGGGTACTTC

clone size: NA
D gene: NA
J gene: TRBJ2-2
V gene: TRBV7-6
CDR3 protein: CASSFTGGELFF
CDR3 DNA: TGTGCCAGCAGCTTTACGGGGGGGGAGCTGTTTTTT

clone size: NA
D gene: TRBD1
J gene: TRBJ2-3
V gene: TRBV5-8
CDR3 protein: CASSAGQGAGDTQYF
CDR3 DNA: TGTGCCAGCAGCGCGGGACAGGGGGCCGGAGATACGCAGTATTTT